This T cell receptor (beta chain) comes out of a study of CD8 T cells in Susac syndrome. Sequencing targeted TCR beta in blood CD8+ and CD4+ T cells. In the multiple sclerosis control group, patients were treatment-naive and had stable or active relapsing-remitting disease. TEMRA cells were FACS-enriched, while CD8+ and CD4+ T cells were negatively isolated. Germline V gene data show CDR1 as SQVTM and CDR2 as ANQGSEA. CDR3 length: 15 amino acids. V gave up 1 base and J gave up 2 bases, with 14 bases separating them. Random hexamers were used to reverse transcribe an amount of roughly 0.5 to 1 ug RNA. An immunoSEQ multiplex PCR amplified TCR beta CDR3 over 54 Vbeta and 13 Jbeta. Each CDR3 protein is one row after TCRdb ran MiXCR on the immunoSEQ multiplex PCR reads. The table lists around 200,000 distinct CDR3 sequences, approximately 95% of them singletons.

The TCR was taken from a human donor with multiple sclerosis. The chain links TRBV29-1 to TRBJ1-2; TRBD1 might be the D (6 bases). The sequencing sample was made of CD4+ T cells from PBMCs. CDR3 DNA sequence: TGCAGCGTTGAAGGGACAGAATCCCTCAACTATGGCTACACCTTC. Its protein is CSVEGTESLNYGYTF.